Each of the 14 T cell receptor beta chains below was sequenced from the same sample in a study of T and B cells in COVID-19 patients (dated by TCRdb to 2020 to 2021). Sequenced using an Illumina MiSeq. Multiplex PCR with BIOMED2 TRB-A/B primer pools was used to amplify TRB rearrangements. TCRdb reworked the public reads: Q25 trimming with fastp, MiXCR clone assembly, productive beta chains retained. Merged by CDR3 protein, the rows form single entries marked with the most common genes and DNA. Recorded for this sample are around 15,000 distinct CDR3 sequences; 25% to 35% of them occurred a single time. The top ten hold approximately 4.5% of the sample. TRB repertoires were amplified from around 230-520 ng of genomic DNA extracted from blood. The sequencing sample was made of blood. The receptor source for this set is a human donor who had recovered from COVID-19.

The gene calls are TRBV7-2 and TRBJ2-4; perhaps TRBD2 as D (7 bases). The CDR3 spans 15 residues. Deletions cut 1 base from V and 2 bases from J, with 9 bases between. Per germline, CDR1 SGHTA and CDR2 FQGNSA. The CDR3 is CASSLGGGPKNIQYF. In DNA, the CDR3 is TGTGCCAGCAGCTTAGGCGGGGGCCCCAAAAACATTCAGTACTTC.

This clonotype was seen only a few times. CDR3 bases: TGTGCCAGCAGTGAAGCAGGGTCCACCGGGGAGCTGTTTTTT. Translation: CASSEAGSTGELFF. V gene TRBV2 combines with J gene TRBJ2-2; D unclear. The CDR3 sequence is 14 residues long. Germline V CDR1 and CDR2: SNHLY, FYNNEI. The V end was cut by 0 bases, the J end by 4 bases, with 6 bases between.

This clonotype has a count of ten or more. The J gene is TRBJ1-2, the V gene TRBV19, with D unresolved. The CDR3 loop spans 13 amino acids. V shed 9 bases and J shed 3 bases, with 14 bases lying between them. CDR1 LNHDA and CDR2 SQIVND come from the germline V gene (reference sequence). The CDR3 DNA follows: TGTGCCAGCACGACTTCCGTGGACTATGGCTACACCTTC. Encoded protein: CASTTSVDYGYTF.

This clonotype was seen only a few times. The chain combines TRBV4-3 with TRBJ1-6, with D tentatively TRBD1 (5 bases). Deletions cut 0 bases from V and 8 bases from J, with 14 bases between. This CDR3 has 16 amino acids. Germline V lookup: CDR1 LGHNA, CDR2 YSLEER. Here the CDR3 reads CASSQDESGWDSPLHF. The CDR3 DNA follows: TGCGCCAGCAGCCAAGATGAGTCAGGGTGGGATTCACCCCTCCACTTT.

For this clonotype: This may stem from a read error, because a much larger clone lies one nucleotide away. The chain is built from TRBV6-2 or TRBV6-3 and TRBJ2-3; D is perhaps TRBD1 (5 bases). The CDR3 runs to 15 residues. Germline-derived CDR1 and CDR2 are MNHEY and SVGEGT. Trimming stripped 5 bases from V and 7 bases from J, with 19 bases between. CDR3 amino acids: CASSHDWPRTYTQYF. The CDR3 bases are TGTGCCAGCAGTCATGACTGGCCCAGGACATATACGCAGTATTTT.

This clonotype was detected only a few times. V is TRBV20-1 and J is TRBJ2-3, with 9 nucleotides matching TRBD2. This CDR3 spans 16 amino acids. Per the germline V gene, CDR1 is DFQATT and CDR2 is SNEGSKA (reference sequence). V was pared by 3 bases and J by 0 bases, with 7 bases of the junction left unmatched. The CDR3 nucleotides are TGCAGTGCTAGGGGTAGCGGGGGATCTAGCACAGATACGCAGTATTTT. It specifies CSARGSGGSSTDTQYF.

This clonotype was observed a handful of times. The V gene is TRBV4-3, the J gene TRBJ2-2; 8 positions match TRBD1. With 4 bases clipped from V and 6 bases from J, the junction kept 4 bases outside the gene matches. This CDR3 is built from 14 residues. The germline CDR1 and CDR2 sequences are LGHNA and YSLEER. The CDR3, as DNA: TGCGCCAGCAGCCTGGACAGGGCCGCCGGGGAGCTGTTTTTT. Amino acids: CASSLDRAAGELFF.

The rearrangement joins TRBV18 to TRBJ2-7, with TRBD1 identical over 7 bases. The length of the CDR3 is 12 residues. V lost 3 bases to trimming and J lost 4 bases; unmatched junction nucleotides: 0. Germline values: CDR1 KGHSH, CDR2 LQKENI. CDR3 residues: CASSPGQYEQYF. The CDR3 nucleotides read TGTGCCAGCTCACCGGGACAGTACGAGCAGTACTTC.

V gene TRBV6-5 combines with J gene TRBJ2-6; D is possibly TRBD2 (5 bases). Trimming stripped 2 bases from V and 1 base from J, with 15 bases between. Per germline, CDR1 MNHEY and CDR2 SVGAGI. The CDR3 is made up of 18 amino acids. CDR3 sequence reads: CASSYTGNLGSGANVLTF. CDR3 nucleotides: TGTGCCAGCAGTTACACGGGAAATCTGGGATCTGGGGCCAACGTCCTGACTTTC.

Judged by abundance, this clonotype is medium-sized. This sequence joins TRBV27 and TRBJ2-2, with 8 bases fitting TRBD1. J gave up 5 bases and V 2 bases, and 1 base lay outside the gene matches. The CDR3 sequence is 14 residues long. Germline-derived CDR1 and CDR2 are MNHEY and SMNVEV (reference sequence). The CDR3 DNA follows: TGTGCCAGCAGTTTAGGACAGGGAACCGGGGAGCTGTTTTTT. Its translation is CASSLGQGTGELFF.

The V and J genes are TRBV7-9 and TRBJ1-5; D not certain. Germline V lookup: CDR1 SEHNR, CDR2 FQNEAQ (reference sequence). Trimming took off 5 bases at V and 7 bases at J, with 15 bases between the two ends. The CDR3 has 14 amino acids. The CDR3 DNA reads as TGTGCCAGCAGCCCCCCATGGTCCGGCCAGCCCCAGCATTTT. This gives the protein CASSPPWSGQPQHF.

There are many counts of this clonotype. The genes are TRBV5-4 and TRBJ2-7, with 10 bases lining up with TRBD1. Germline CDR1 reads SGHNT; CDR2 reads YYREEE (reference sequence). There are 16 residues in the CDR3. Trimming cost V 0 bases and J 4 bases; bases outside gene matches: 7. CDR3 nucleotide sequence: TGTGCCAGCAGCTTGGCCCGGGACAGGGGTTCGTACGAGCAGTACTTC. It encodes CASSLARDRGSYEQYF.

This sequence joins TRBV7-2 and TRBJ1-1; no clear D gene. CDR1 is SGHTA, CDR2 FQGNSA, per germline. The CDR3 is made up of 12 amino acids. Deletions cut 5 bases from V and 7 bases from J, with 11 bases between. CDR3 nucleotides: TGTGCCAGCAGCCAAGGACGGGATGAAGCTTTCTTT. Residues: CASSQGRDEAFF.

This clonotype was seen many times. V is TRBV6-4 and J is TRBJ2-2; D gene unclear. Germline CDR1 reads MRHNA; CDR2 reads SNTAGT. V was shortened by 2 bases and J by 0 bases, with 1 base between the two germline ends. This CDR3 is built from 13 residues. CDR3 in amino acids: CASSDTNTGELFF. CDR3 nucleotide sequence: TGTGCCAGCAGTGACACGAACACCGGGGAGCTGTTTTTT.